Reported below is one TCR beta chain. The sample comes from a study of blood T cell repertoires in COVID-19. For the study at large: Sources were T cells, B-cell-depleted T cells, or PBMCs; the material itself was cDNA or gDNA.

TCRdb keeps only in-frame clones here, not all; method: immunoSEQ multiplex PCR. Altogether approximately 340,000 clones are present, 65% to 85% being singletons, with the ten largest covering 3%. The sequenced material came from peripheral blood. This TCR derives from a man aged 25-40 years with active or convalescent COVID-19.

CDR3 nucleotide sequence: TGTGCCAGCAGTGCCTTTCCAGGGTCTTCTGGGGCCAACGTCCTGACTTTC. This encodes CASSAFPGSSGANVLTF. The rearrangement uses TRBV6-4 and TRBJ2-6, with TRBD1 as a possible D gene (5 bases). Per germline, CDR1 MRHNA and CDR2 SNTAGT. This CDR3 comprises 17 residues. V lost 4 bases to trimming and J lost 1 base, with 14 bases between them.